This TCR beta chain was captured by sequencing in a study of T cell repertoires in ileal Crohn's disease. Whole-study context: Postoperative therapy was given to about half: around 12 thiopurines, roughly 20 anti-TNF agents.

Here immunoSEQ multiplex PCR was the method, and the copy in TCRdb shows in-frame clones only, minus some. The sample includes over 10,000 clones, roughly 80% of them seen just once. As for time point: neoterminal ileum biopsy at postoperative endoscopy, about 6 months after surgery. Study-level findings and limits: Clonal expansions were more frequent in active smokers than non-smokers at surgery.

To note about this clone: The target antigen is unknown.

The source is an adult with Crohn's disease. The sequencing sample was made of ileal tissue.

CDR3 residues: CASSLGVGQGHNEQFF. The CDR3 DNA is TGTGCCAGCAGCTTAGGAGTCGGACAGGGGCACAATGAGCAGTTCTTC. V and J are TRBV11-2 and TRBJ2-1, with 9 bases aligning to TRBD1. The CDR3 totals 16 residues. Germline values: CDR1 SGHAT, CDR2 FQNNGV. V shed 1 base, J shed 5 bases, and the junction held 6 bases outside the gene matches.